This TCR beta chain stems from a study of blood T cell repertoires in COVID-19. Profiling relied on immunoSEQ multiplex PCR, and the TCRdb table lists in-frame clones only, not all of them. This table holds some 94,000 clones, approximately 87% found once. The TCR originated in a human donor in a cohort sampled during active COVID-19. Sample: peripheral blood.

The DNA for the CDR3 is TGTGCCAGCAGCAAGTGGGACAAGGTGCCTGAAAAACTGTTTTTT. This codes for CASSKWDKVPEKLFF. This chain uses TRBV21-1 with TRBJ1-4; the table's D call TRBD1 went unverified against the DNA. TRBV21-1 is described as a pseudogene. The CDR3 loop spans 15 amino acids.